One sample yielded the 20 T cell receptor beta chains listed below, sequenced in a study of OX40 agonist ivuxolimab in advanced cancers. The assay was immunoSEQ multiplex PCR, and TCRdb's table has in-frame clones only and misses some. Among about 49,000 clones listed, about four fifths were seen once. The sequences come from CD4+ or CD8+ T cells sorted from blood, collected in a trial of the OX40 agonist ivuxolimab. The receptors originated from an adult with an advanced solid tumor such as melanoma, head and neck, liver or kidney cancer.

This clone is termed medium-sized. The chain combines TRBV7-9 with TRBJ1-1; D remains unclear. The CDR3 totals 14 residues. Germline V CDR1 and CDR2: SEHNR, FQNEAQ (reference sequence). V gave up 7 bases and J gave up 0 bases, with 12 bases separating them. The CDR3 spells CASKRVGMNTEAFF. The CDR3 DNA sequence: TGTGCCAGCAAAAGGGTTGGCATGAACACTGAAGCTTTCTTT.

This clone was recorded a few times. The V gene is TRBV4-3, the J gene TRBJ2-1; the match to TRBD1 covers 7 bases. The CDR3 loop spans 16 amino acids. Unmatched junction bases numbered 7, after V lost 1 base and J lost 4 bases. Germline V gene lookup returns CDR1 LGHNA and CDR2 YSLEER. The CDR3 sequence: CASSQGPGTDYNEQFF. The CDR3 DNA reads as TGCGCCAGCAGCCAAGGTCCCGGGACAGATTACAATGAGCAGTTCTTC.

This clone was picked up one time. The chain links TRBV9 to TRBJ2-5; D possibly corresponds to TRBD2 (6 bases). This CDR3 region has 15 residues. Germline V lookup: CDR1 SGDLS, CDR2 YYNGEE. Trimming left V 4 bases short and J 5 bases short, with 18 bases between. The CDR3: CASSLSWGSGETQYF. CDR3 in DNA: TGTGCCAGCAGCCTCAGCTGGGGGAGCGGGGAGACCCAGTACTTC.

This clone has only one observation. The rearrangement joins TRBV6-5 to TRBJ1-3; D is ambiguous. Trimming left V 0 bases short and J 4 bases short, with 10 bases between. The CDR3 consists of 15 residues. Germline assignment: CDR1 MNHEY and CDR2 SVGAGI. The CDR3 is CASSYSRVSGNTIYF. CDR3 nucleotides: TGTGCCAGCAGTTACTCGAGGGTCTCCGGAAACACCATATATTTT.

The CDR3 DNA reads TGCAGCGTCCGAGGGGGCTACGAGCAGTACTTC. Protein product: CSVRGGYEQYF. This chain links TRBV29-1 with TRBJ2-7, with D possibly TRBD1 on 6 matching bases. This CDR3 is 11 amino acids long. V lost 6 bases, J lost 3 bases, and 9 bases lay in between. CDR1 SQVTM and CDR2 ANQGSEA come from the germline V gene.

V usage is TRBV19 and J usage is TRBJ1-2, with D maybe TRBD1 (6 bases). Deletions cut 3 bases from V and 4 bases from J, with 9 bases between. The germline V gene encodes CDR1 LNHDA and CDR2 SQIVND (reference sequence). The CDR3 length is 13 residues. This CDR3 reads CASSINRVYGYTF. The CDR3 DNA reads as TGTGCCAGTAGTATCAACAGGGTCTATGGCTACACCTTC.

This chain links TRBV27 with TRBJ2-6; 7 bases are a match to TRBD1. CDR3 length equals 17 residues. The ends lost 5 bases at V and 1 base at J; junction bases unmatched: 8. Germline CDR1 is MNHEY and CDR2 is SMNVEV (reference sequence). The CDR3: CASSPRTGQSGANVLTF. DNA of the CDR3: TGTGCCAGCAGTCCACGGACAGGCCAGTCTGGGGCCAACGTCCTGACTTTC. The complete variable domain, with remaining parts taken from reference TRBV27 and TRBJ2-6, reads EAQVTQNPRYLITVTGKKLTVTCSQNMNHEYMSWYRQDPGLGLRQIYYSMNVEVTDKGDVPEGYKVSRKEKRNFPLILESPSPNQTSLYFCASSPRTGQSGANVLTFGAGSRLTVL.

CDR3 region: CASSLLGRKNTEAFF. The CDR3 coding sequence is TGTGCCAGTAGTTTGCTGGGACGGAAGAACACTGAAGCTTTCTTT. This chain uses TRBV19 with TRBJ1-1; D may be TRBD1 (5 bases). Trimming shortened V by 5 bases and J by 1 base, and 14 bases separated the two germline ends. This CDR3 spans 15 amino acids. The germline gives CDR1 LNHDA, CDR2 SQIVND (reference sequence).

J is TRBJ2-3 and V is TRBV5-1; 11 bases line up with TRBD2. V lost 0 bases and J lost 2; bases outside the gene matches: 11. The CDR3 runs 19 residues. CDR1 and CDR2 (germline): SGHRS, YFSETQ. This CDR3 reads CASSLGLAGTGQNTDTQYF. The CDR3 nucleotides are TGCGCCAGCAGCTTGGGACTAGCGGGGACGGGCCAGAACACAGATACGCAGTATTTT. The variable domain in full, with the rest retrieved from reference TRBV5-1 and TRBJ2-3, is KAGVTQTPRYLIKTRGQQVTLSCSPISGHRSVSWYQQTPGQGLQFLFEYFSETQRNKGNFPGRFSGRQFSNSRSEMNVSTLELGDSALYLCASSLGLAGTGQNTDTQYFGPGTRLTVL.

CDR3 residues: CAWVPGSSATNEKLFF. CDR3 DNA sequence: TGTGCCTGGGTGCCAGGCAGTAGTGCAACTAATGAAAAACTGTTTTTT. The V call is TRBV30, the J call TRBJ1-4, with D uncertain. The CDR3 has 16 amino acids. Trimming removed 5 bases at V and 0 bases at J, with 16 bases between. The germline V gene has CDR1 GTSNPN and CDR2 SVGIG (reference sequence).

The chain employs TRBV18 and TRBJ2-1; D might be TRBD2 (5 bases). Trimming shortened V by 3 bases and J by 2 bases, and 8 bases separated the two germline ends. From germline, CDR1 is KGHSH and CDR2 LQKENI. The CDR3 sequence is 14 residues long. DNA of the CDR3: TGTGCCAGCTCACCGGACTTAGCCTACAATGAGCAGTTCTTC. The encoded protein is CASSPDLAYNEQFF. The whole variable domain, remainder taken from reference TRBV18 and TRBJ2-1, is NAGVMQNPRHLVRRRGQEARLRCSPMKGHSHVYWYRQLPEEGLKFMVYLQKENIIDESGMPKERFSAEFPKEGPSILRIQQVVRGDSAAYFCASSPDLAYNEQFFGPGTRLTVL.

J is TRBJ2-1 and V is TRBV6-1; 11 bases line up with TRBD2. V shed 8 bases, J shed 4 bases, and the junction held 7 bases outside the gene matches. The CDR3 contains 15 residues. The V gene's germline CDR1 is MNHNS and CDR2 SASEGT. CDR3 residues: CASLVGTSGYNEQFF. The CDR3 DNA follows: TGTGCCAGCTTGGTGGGGACTAGCGGTTACAATGAGCAGTTCTTC.

This clone has more than one count but fewer than ten. This sequence joins TRBV2 and TRBJ2-2; 12 nucleotides match TRBD2. After removal of 6 bases from V and 5 bases from J, the junction contained 4 bases not matched to a gene. CDR1 and CDR2 (germline): SNHLY, FYNNEI. The CDR3 totals 15 residues. This CDR3 reads CASRELAGGTGELFF. The CDR3 DNA sequence: TGTGCCAGCAGAGAACTAGCGGGAGGAACCGGGGAGCTGTTTTTT.

The V gene is TRBV6-6, the J gene TRBJ2-7; 7 nucleotides align to TRBD2. Germline V gives CDR1 MNHNY, CDR2 SVGAGI (reference sequence). V trimming: 5 bases; J trimming: 0 bases; junction bases outside the gene matches: 4. The CDR3 length is 14 residues. The CDR3 loop is CASSKGLRSYEQYF. The CDR3 bases are TGTGCCAGCAGTAAGGGACTACGCTCCTACGAGCAGTACTTC.

This chain uses TRBV19 with TRBJ2-6, with D hard to call. Trimming cost V 5 bases and J 2 bases, with 10 bases left between them. The CDR3 extends over 15 amino acids. Germline loops: CDR1 LNHDA, CDR2 SQIVND (reference sequence). The CDR3 sequence: CASSVDKTGANVLTF. DNA for the CDR3: TGTGCCAGTAGTGTCGACAAGACTGGGGCCAACGTCCTGACTTTC.

The sample holds one count of this clone. This chain uses TRBV5-1 with TRBJ1-1; possible D gene TRBD1, 6 bases. The germline CDR1 and CDR2 sequences are SGHRS and YFSETQ. V was shortened by 3 bases and J by 1 base, with 10 bases between the two germline ends. This CDR3 is built from 14 residues. CDR3 loop: CASSYEGGNTEAFF. CDR3 coding DNA: TGCGCCAGCAGCTATGAGGGGGGGAACACTGAAGCTTTCTTT. Together with reference TRBV5-1 and TRBJ1-1, the CDR3 gives the full variable domain: KAGVTQTPRYLIKTRGQQVTLSCSPISGHRSVSWYQQTPGQGLQFLFEYFSETQRNKGNFPGRFSGRQFSNSRSEMNVSTLELGDSALYLCASSYEGGNTEAFFGQGTRLTVV.

The chain recombines TRBV7-3 with TRBJ2-5; 10 bases fit TRBD2. The CDR3 extends over 16 amino acids. The ends lost 2 bases at V and 2 bases at J; junction bases unmatched: 5. Germline-derived CDR1 and CDR2 are SGHTA and FQGTGA. DNA for the CDR3: TGTGCCAGCAGCTTACAACCAGCGGGAGGGCAAGAGACCCAGTACTTC. The encoded protein is CASSLQPAGGQETQYF.

The CDR3 here is CASSFGIQETQYF. The CDR3 bases are TGTGCCAGCAGCTTCGGGATACAAGAGACCCAGTACTTC. The chain joins TRBV7-3 to TRBJ2-5; D perhaps matches TRBD2 (5 bases). Trimming cost V 3 bases and J 2 bases, with 7 bases left between them. This CDR3 spans 13 amino acids. Germline loops: CDR1 SGHTA, CDR2 FQGTGA.

The V call is TRBV5-4, the J call TRBJ2-7; 7 bases fit TRBD2. Germline assignment: CDR1 SGHNT and CDR2 YYREEE (reference sequence). The CDR3 totals 15 residues. V was pared by 1 base and J by 2 bases, with 6 bases of the junction left unmatched. CDR3 in DNA: TGTGCCAGCAGCTTGTTTGGACTAGGGACCTACGAGCAGTACTTC. This codes for CASSLFGLGTYEQYF.

The chain has TRBV7-7 and TRBJ2-1, with TRBD1 identical over 10 bases. J lost 2 bases, V lost 1 base, and 8 bases had no gene match. The CDR3 has 18 residues. The germline CDR1 and CDR2 sequences are SSHAT and FNYEAQ (reference sequence). This CDR3 reads CASSLEGPGQGPYNEQFF. The DNA for the CDR3 is TGTGCCAGCAGCTTAGAGGGACCGGGACAGGGGCCCTACAATGAGCAGTTCTTC. The whole variable domain, remainder taken from reference TRBV7-7 and TRBJ2-1, is GAGVSQSPRYKVTKRGQDVTLRCDPISSHATLYWYQQALGQGPEFLTYFNYEAQPDKSGLPSDRFSAERPEGSISTLTIQRTEQRDSAMYRCASSLEGPGQGPYNEQFFGPGTRLTVL.